This T cell receptor beta chain appears in the sequencing data of a study of regulatory T cells in long-lasting Graves disease. Construction of TCR beta libraries relied on iRepertoire HTBI primers and on Arm-PCR targeting CDR3 regions. MiXCR was run by TCRdb on the multiplex PCR reads, yielding one entry per CDR3 protein. The table lists roughly 350,000 distinct CDR3 sequences, approximately 15% of them singletons. V was pared by 1 base and J by 2 bases, with 10 bases between. CDR3 length: 15 amino acids. In germline, CDR1 is SGHTA, CDR2 FQGTGA. Time point in this sample: newly diagnosed GD, antithyroid drugs for less than 3 months. Scientists built the TCR library using RNA that was extracted from PBMCs. The sample also formed part of further work on T cells in Graves' hyperthyroidism and ophthalmopathy.

The TCR was taken from a middle-aged man with Graves disease. The chain joins TRBV7-3 to TRBJ2-3, with D possibly called TRBD1 or TRBD2 (5 bases each). This specimen consisted of peripheral blood mononuclear cells (PBMCs), obtained at new diagnosis, from a patient treated with antithyroid drugs. DNA for the CDR3: TGTGCCAGCAGCTTAAGGGGGACCCCCACAGATACGCAGTATTTT. It encodes CASSLRGTPTDTQYF.